The present T cell receptor beta chain was sequenced within a study of T cell responses to AZD1222 COVID-19 vaccine (dated by TCRdb to the early 2020s). In the study overall: AZD1222 recipients whose second dose came at about 4 weeks and those whose second dose came at about 12 weeks were combined into one group, since spike-specific TCR depth and breadth did not differ between the two schedules. Enrollment into the trials was organized by age into subgroups of 18-55, 56-69 and 70-plus years, and those subgroups contained around 150, 28 and 57 TCR-sequenced participants, respectively. A total of 233 trial participants underwent TCR sequencing, of whom 207 had received two doses of AZD1222 and around 25 had received two doses of the MenACWY control vaccine.

Notes on this clone: Which antigen it targets is not known. The record has no base qualities; no much larger clone is one base away.

The CDR3 regions of human TCRbeta chains were analyzed by immunosequencing. Per the source publication's procedure: TCRs in the repertoires were matched against a reference library of SARS-CoV-2-specific TCRs that had been generated with the MIRA antigen-specificity platform. Breadth meant the fraction of unique TCRs that were SARS-CoV-2-associated, whereas depth meant the fraction of total T cells that were SARS-CoV-2-associated. Each spike-specific TCR was assigned to its reactive spike region and to a CD4 or CD8 class using the MIRA data. Log10-transformed breadth and depth values were compared by one-way ANOVA with Sidak's multiple comparisons tests. This is the immuneACCESS table as TCRdb keeps it, with only in-frame sequences that have V and J called. A part of the clones is gone; compared with another copy, unresolved V genes explain less than half, and the rest is unexplained. The V and J calls and clone size were taken over from that table, and D and trimming were inferred from the DNA. This sample lists around 150,000 clones; approximately 80% were detected once. About 4% of the sample rests with the top ten.

The full study reports these points: Conclusions about previously exposed vaccinees are limited, since just five or six AZD1222 recipients were seropositive for SARS-CoV-2 at baseline. The vaccine-associated CD4 TCRs covered the entire spike protein, and the dominant responses fell in regions 160-218 and 743-854. Nearly half of unique spike-specific TCRs reportedly recognized epitopes outside regions mutated in the B.1.351 and B.1.1.7 variants. No day 14 peak-response samples were available, so repertoires were characterized only after the peak T cell response. Spike-specific TCR breadth and depth rose significantly after two AZD1222 doses compared with day 0 and with MenACWY recipients. The 56-69-year group was small, and its depth increase did not reach significance, likely because of low power. Participants were mostly white British, with more females than males. The authors suggested clonal diversity may have been underestimated.

The time point tag for this specimen amounts to: baseline before first vaccination. Vaccinee samples were obtained from the UK trials COV001 and COV002, which included a single-blind randomized controlled phase 2/3 trial of AZD1222 (ChAdOx1 nCoV-19) in healthy adults. For TCRbeta chain sequencing, PBMC samples were collected from trial participants at day 0 and at day 28 after the second dose. The CDR3 covers 16 residues, taking in both the cysteine and the phenylalanine. Of the read, only the CDR3 DNA is kept; its 48 bases are in frame from base 1. CDR1 and CDR2 were assigned from the germline V gene (reference sequence) as LNHDA and SQIVND. Ends trimmed: V by 1 base, J by 7 bases; bases unmatched to a gene: 7.

The source was peripheral blood, collected on day 0 of AZD1222 vaccination. The rearrangement joined TRBV19 to TRBJ1-1, with TRBD1 identical over 12 junction bases. The sequence came from an adult in good health. The CDR3 region has the sequence CASSIGPGTGGIEAFF. The nucleotide sequence is given as TGTGCCAGTAGTATAGGGCCGGGGACAGGGGGCATTGAAGCTTTCTTT.